A selection of T cell receptor beta chains follows, all from one sample in a study of cytomegalovirus exposure and HLA in healthy donors. Here immunoSEQ multiplex PCR was the method, and the copy in TCRdb shows in-frame clones only, minus some. The sample carries about 160,000 clones, around 77% recorded once. The specimen was PBMCs. The receptor set was obtained from a man in his fifties or sixties in good health and CMV-seropositive. Each CDR3 is given with its conserved first and last residue. D genes are given only for firm matches. Size values are once, few and many counts, or a class for expanded clones, and some rows have none.

d_call j_call v_call clone_size cdr3_aa cdr3_nt
NA TRBJ1-4 TRBV29-1 few CSTLNEKLFF TGCAGCACCCTAAATGAAAAACTGTTTTTT
NA TRBJ1-2 TRBV9 few CASSVAQYYGYTF TGTGCCAGCAGCGTAGCCCAATACTATGGCTACACCTTC
NA TRBJ1-2 TRBV19 few CASSISGGSGGYTF TGTGCCAGTAGTATAAGCGGGGGTTCGGGTGGCTACACCTTC
TRBD2 TRBJ2-5 TRBV11-3 NA CASSSNGGAGETQYF TGTGCCAGCAGCTCAAACGGGGGGGCGGGAGAGACCCAGTACTTC
NA TRBJ2-5 TRBV11-2 NA CASSSKPGETQYF TGTGCCAGCAGCTCTAAGCCGGGAGAGACCCAGTACTTC
TRBD1 TRBJ1-4 TRBV5-6 NA CASSLDRGSATNEKLFF TGTGCCAGCAGCCTGGACAGGGGTAGTGCAACTAATGAAAAACTGTTTTTT
NA TRBJ2-1 TRBV29-1 NA CSVPRQFSYNEQFF TGCAGCGTGCCTCGACAGTTCTCCTACAATGAGCAGTTCTTC
TRBD1 TRBJ1-6 TRBV30 few CACRPGGSYNSPLHF TGTGCCTGCCGACCAGGGGGCTCCTATAATTCACCCCTCCACTTT
TRBD2 TRBJ2-5 TRBV7-7 NA CASSLVAGGETQYF TGTGCCAGCAGCTTAGTAGCGGGGGGGGAGACCCAGTACTTC
TRBD1 TRBJ1-5 TRBV19 NA CASSLQTGRNQPQHF TGTGCCAGTAGTCTCCAGACAGGGCGGAATCAGCCCCAGCATTTT
NA TRBJ2-1 TRBV19 NA CASSIVEGIQQFF TGTGCCAGTAGTATAGTGGAGGGCATCCAGCAGTTCTTC
TRBD1 TRBJ2-2 TRBV27 NA CASSMDRVDTGELFF TGTGCCAGCAGCATGGACAGGGTGGACACCGGGGAGCTGTTTTTT
NA TRBJ1-3 TRBV6-6 few CASSYPGGALNTIYF TGTGCCAGCAGTTATCCTGGGGGCGCATTGAACACCATATATTTT
TRBD2 TRBJ2-1 TRBV27 NA CASSSPWGLAGISEQFF TGTGCCAGCAGTTCCCCCTGGGGACTAGCGGGGATCAGTGAGCAGTTCTTC
TRBD1 TRBJ1-2 TRBV29-1 NA CSVLQGDYGYTF TGCAGCGTTTTACAGGGGGACTATGGCTACACCTTC
NA TRBJ2-3 TRBV5-4 NA CASSLGRTGLTDTQYF TGTGCCAGCAGCTTGGGCCGCACAGGGTTAACAGATACGCAGTATTTT
TRBD1 TRBJ1-6 TRBV19 NA CASSPLDRSNSPLHF TGTGCCAGTAGTCCCCTGGACAGGTCTAATTCACCCCTCCACTTT
TRBD1 TRBJ2-1 TRBV2 NA CATTQGRGNEQFF TGTGCCACAACACAGGGGAGAGGCAATGAGCAGTTCTTC
TRBD1 TRBJ1-5 TRBV18 few CASSPGQGLGQPQHF TGTGCCAGCTCGCCGGGACAGGGTCTTGGTCAGCCCCAGCATTTT
NA TRBJ2-7 TRBV2 NA CASSEWLAFGIWAYEQYF TGTGCCAGCAGTGAGTGGCTAGCGTTCGGAATATGGGCCTACGAGCAGTACTTC
TRBD1 TRBJ2-1 TRBV5-4 NA CASSSLGQASSYEQFF TGTGCCAGCAGCTCCCTTGGACAGGCGAGCAGCTATGAGCAGTTCTTC
NA TRBJ2-2 TRBV25-1 NA CASSARTNTGELFF TGTGCCAGCAGTGCGAGAACGAACACCGGGGAGCTGTTTTTT
TRBD1 TRBJ1-2 TRBV6-5 NA CASSLQGGGRGGYTF TGTGCCAGCAGTTTGCAAGGAGGGGGCCGAGGGGGCTACACCTTC
NA TRBJ2-6 TRBV4-2 NA CASSQDRGGTGANVLTF TGTGCCAGCAGCCAAGATAGGGGGGGGACTGGGGCCAACGTCCTGACTTTC
TRBD1 TRBJ1-1 TRBV9 NA CASSPSGQGFTEAFF TGTGCCAGCAGCCCCTCGGGACAGGGCTTCACTGAAGCTTTCTTT
NA TRBJ1-1 TRBV4-3 NA CASSPDGGWDTEAFF TGCGCCAGCAGCCCGGACGGGGGGTGGGACACTGAAGCTTTCTTT
NA TRBJ1-1 TRBV11-1 NA CASSQYPPGGTEAFF TGTGCCAGCAGTCAATATCCCCCGGGTGGGACTGAAGCTTTCTTT
NA TRBJ2-6 TRBV2 NA CARGLRLGANVLTF TGTGCCAGGGGGCTTCGCCTCGGGGCCAACGTCCTGACTTTC
NA TRBJ2-5 TRBV7-6 NA CASSPGGQTQYF TGTGCCAGCAGCCCCGGGGGTCAGACCCAGTACTTC
NA TRBJ1-2 TRBV4-3 NA CASSQVASTPNYGYTF TGCGCCAGCAGCCAAGTCGCCTCTACGCCTAACTATGGCTACACCTTC
NA TRBJ1-1 TRBV4-3 NA CASSQGMALLNTEAFF TGCGCCAGCAGCCAAGGAATGGCTTTACTGAACACTGAAGCTTTCTTT
NA TRBJ1-1 TRBV15 NA CATSFESWEVAEAFF TGTGCCACCAGCTTCGAGTCCTGGGAGGTAGCTGAAGCTTTCTTT
TRBD1 TRBJ2-7 TRBV4-3 NA CASSPRTGSYEQYF TGCGCCAGCAGCCCCCGGACAGGGTCCTACGAGCAGTACTTC
TRBD2 TRBJ2-5 TRBV19 NA CASNPTSGSYQETQYF TGTGCCAGTAACCCCACTAGCGGGTCTTACCAAGAGACCCAGTACTTC
TRBD2 TRBJ2-7 TRBV19 NA CASSATSGGSSYEQYF TGTGCCAGTAGTGCTACTAGCGGGGGGAGCTCCTACGAGCAGTACTTC
NA TRBJ2-1 TRBV5-4 NA CASSSGVSEINEQFF TGTGCCAGCAGCTCGGGGGTTTCCGAAATCAATGAGCAGTTCTTC
NA TRBJ1-1 TRBV5-1 NA CASSLLSYDRSATEAFF TGCGCCAGCAGCTTGCTTTCTTACGACAGGAGCGCCACTGAAGCTTTCTTT
NA TRBJ1-5 TRBV6-5 NA CASSSLAGDNQPQHF TGTGCCAGCAGTTCCCTGGCAGGGGATAATCAGCCCCAGCATTTT